This TCR beta chain was profiled in a study of T cell responses to AZD1222 COVID-19 vaccine. Comments on this clone: Its target is unknown.

Study outcomes and limitations: It was only a handful of AZD1222 recipients who were seropositive at baseline. White British ancestry dominated among donors, who included more females, and clonal diversity was possibly underestimated.

The repertoire was sequenced with immunoSEQ multiplex PCR; TCRdb's copy has only in-frame clones and lacks some. The table includes about 54,000 clones, 86% detected once. Pooled together were second doses at about 4 or about 12 weeks. The starting material was peripheral blood, obtained 28 days after the second AZD1222 dose. The sequence derives from an adult who received the AZD1222 COVID-19 vaccine.

The CDR3 here is CASSYGQGGWGYTF. For the CDR3, the DNA is TGTGCCAGCAGTTACGGGCAGGGGGGTTGGGGCTACACCTTC. The chain couples TRBV6-6 to TRBJ1-2, with 7 bases that match TRBD1. The CDR3 sequence is 14 residues long. V shed 2 bases, J shed 8 bases, and the junction held 8 bases outside the gene matches. CDR1 MNHNY and CDR2 SVGAGI come from the germline V gene (reference sequence).